This T cell receptor beta chain appears in the sequencing data of a study of blood T cells in healthy people across ages. Study-wide findings and caveats: Strong correlation linked observed beta diversity and percent naive T cells.

Germline V gene sequence: CDR1 DFQATT, CDR2 SNEGSKA (reference sequence). Trimming removed 1 base from V and 0 bases from J, with 13 bases in between. This CDR3 has 16 amino acids. Sample-barcoded 5' priming and a J-beta primer mix drove a second PCR of about 6 to 11 cycles. TCRdb re-called the 5' RACE reads through MiXCR, storing one row per CDR3 protein. Among over a million distinct CDR3 sequences listed, approximately 59% were seen once. Of note for this clonotype: Its antigen is not known.

Every sample had a minimum of 6.5 million PBMCs isolated. This clonotype was obtained from a man between 18 and 29 years old in good health. Material for sequencing was blood. The V and J genes are TRBV20-1 and TRBJ2-1; the D gene is possibly TRBD2 (6 bases). The CDR3 loop is CSARVSGLSSYNEQFF. In DNA form, the CDR3 reads TGCAGTGCTAGAGTTAGCGGTCTGAGCTCCTACAATGAGCAGTTCTTC.